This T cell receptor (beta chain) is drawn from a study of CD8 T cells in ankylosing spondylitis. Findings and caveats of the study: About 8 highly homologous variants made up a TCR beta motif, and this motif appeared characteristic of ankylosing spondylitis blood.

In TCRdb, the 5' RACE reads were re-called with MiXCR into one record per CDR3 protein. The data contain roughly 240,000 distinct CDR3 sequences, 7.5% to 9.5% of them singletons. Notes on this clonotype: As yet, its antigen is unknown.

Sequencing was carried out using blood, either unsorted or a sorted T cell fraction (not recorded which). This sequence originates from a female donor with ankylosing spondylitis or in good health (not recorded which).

The CDR3 spells CASSLSPGKTEQYF. CDR3 coding DNA: TGTGCCAGCAGCTTAAGTCCGGGAAAAACGGAGCAGTACTTC. This sequence joins TRBV11-2 and TRBJ2-7, with TRBD2 as a possible D gene (5 bases). V shed 2 bases and J shed 7 bases, with 15 bases lying between them. The CDR3 extends over 14 amino acids. Germline V CDR1 and CDR2: SGHAT, FQNNGV.